This T cell receptor (beta chain) is from a study of cytomegalovirus exposure and HLA in healthy donors. Whole-study findings and limits: An assumption of roughly uniform sequencing depth across donors underlay the presence/absence analyses. An analysis done earlier found most TCR beta V segments productive about 87% or about 30% of the time. Later analysis associated a missense DCLRE1C variant with TCR beta V- and J-gene trimming. In a later analysis, TCR association rates varied by HLA locus: DRB1 most, HLA-C fewest.

In the case of this clone: Its antigen is currently unknown. The junction shows a germline mismatch at one end, possibly a read error.

The PCR had 60 Vbeta and 13 Jbeta primers. The repertoire was sequenced with immunoSEQ multiplex PCR; TCRdb's copy has only in-frame clones and lacks some. The sample carries over 150,000 clones, approximately 62% recorded once. The sample comprised PBMCs. The clonotype originates from a man in his fifties in good health and CMV-seronegative.

CDR3 nucleotides: TGTTCCAGCAGCTTTACAAATTCACCCCTCCACTTT. It specifies CSSSFTNSPLHF. The chain has TRBV7-9 and TRBJ1-6; D is uncertain. The germline V gene has CDR1 SEHNR and CDR2 FQNEAQ (reference sequence). This CDR3 contains 12 residues.